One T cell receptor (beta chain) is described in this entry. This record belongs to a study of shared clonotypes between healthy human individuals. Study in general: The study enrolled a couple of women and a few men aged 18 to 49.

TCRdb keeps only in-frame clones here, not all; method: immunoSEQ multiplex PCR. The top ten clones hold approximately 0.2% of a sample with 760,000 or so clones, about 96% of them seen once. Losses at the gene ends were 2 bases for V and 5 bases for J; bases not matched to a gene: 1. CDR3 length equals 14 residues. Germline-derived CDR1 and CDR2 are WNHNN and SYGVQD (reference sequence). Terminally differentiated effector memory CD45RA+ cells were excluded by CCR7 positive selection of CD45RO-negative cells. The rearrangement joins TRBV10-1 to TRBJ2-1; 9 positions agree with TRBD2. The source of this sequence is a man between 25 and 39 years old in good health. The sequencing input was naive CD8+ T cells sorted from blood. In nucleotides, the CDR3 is TGCGCCAGCAGTGAGACTAGCGGGCACAATGAGCAGTTCTTC. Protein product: CASSETSGHNEQFF.